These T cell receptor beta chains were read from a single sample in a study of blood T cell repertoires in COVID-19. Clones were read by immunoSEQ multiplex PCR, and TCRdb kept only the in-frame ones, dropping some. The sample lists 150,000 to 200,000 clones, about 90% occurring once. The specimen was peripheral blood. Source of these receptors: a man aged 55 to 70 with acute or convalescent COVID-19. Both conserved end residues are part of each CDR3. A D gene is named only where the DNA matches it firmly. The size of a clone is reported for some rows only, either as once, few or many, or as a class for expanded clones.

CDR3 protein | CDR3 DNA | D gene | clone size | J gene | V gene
CASSLGTGGGGYEKLFF | TGTGCCAGCAGCTTGGGGACAGGGGGTGGAGGGTATGAAAAACTGTTTTTT | TRBD1 | NA | TRBJ1-4 | TRBV11-2
CASSQSRVFLNEQFF | TGCGCCAGCAGCCAATCCAGGGTCTTTCTAAATGAGCAGTTCTTC | NA | NA | TRBJ2-1 | TRBV4-1
CASSLFNRGTEAFF | TGTGCCAGCAGCTTATTTAACAGGGGCACTGAAGCTTTCTTT | TRBD1 | NA | TRBJ1-1 | TRBV11-2
CASSGLRTSFHEQYF | TGTGCCAGCAGCGGCCTAAGGACTAGCTTCCACGAGCAGTACTTC | TRBD2 | NA | TRBJ2-7 | TRBV11-2
CASSRRGSSYNSPLHF | TGTGCCAGTAGCCGCCGGGGGAGCTCCTATAATTCACCCCTCCACTTT | NA | NA | TRBJ1-6 | TRBV19
CASSSGVQGVSETQYF | TGCGCCAGCAGCTCAGGGGTGCAGGGGGTATCAGAGACCCAGTACTTC | TRBD1 | NA | TRBJ2-5 | TRBV5-1
CASSQVWQGANQPQHF | TGCGCCAGCAGCCAAGTGTGGCAGGGGGCGAATCAGCCCCAGCATTTT | TRBD1 | NA | TRBJ1-5 | TRBV4-1
CASSNPGQAYEQYF | TGTGCCAGCAGCAACCCCGGACAGGCCTACGAGCAGTACTTC | TRBD1 | NA | TRBJ2-7 | TRBV4-2
CASSLQDSGANVLTF | TGTGCCAGTAGCCTACAGGACTCTGGGGCCAACGTCCTGACTTTC | NA | NA | TRBJ2-6 | TRBV19
CASSLGTGLDTQYF | TGTGCCAGCAGCTTGGGTACAGGTCTAGATACGCAGTATTTT | NA | NA | TRBJ2-3 | TRBV5-5
CASSLRTGDEQFF | TGTGCCAGCAGCCTTAGAACAGGGGATGAGCAGTTCTTC | TRBD1 | NA | TRBJ2-1 | TRBV27
CASSPTSNTEAFF | TGTGCCAGCAGCCCGACAAGTAACACTGAAGCTTTCTTT | NA | NA | TRBJ1-1 | TRBV6-5
CASSPGHSFKYEQYF | TGTGCCAGTAGTCCGGGACACTCCTTTAAATACGAGCAGTACTTC | NA | NA | TRBJ2-7 | TRBV19
CASSSTGGRTDTQYF | TGCGCCAGCAGCTCGACAGGGGGCAGGACAGATACGCAGTATTTT | TRBD1 | NA | TRBJ2-3 | TRBV5-1
CASSVEAGGVQFF | TGTGCCAGCAGCGTAGAGGCGGGGGGGGTGCAGTTCTTC | TRBD2 | NA | TRBJ2-1 | TRBV9
CASSLTDFENIQYF | TGTGCCAGCAGCTTGACCGACTTCGAAAACATTCAGTACTTC | NA | NA | TRBJ2-4 | TRBV7-8
CATSDPLRGNEQYF | TGTGCCACCAGTGACCCCCTGCGGGGTAACGAGCAGTACTTC | NA | NA | TRBJ2-7 | TRBV24-1
CASSDRDRVLMGAFF | TGTGCCAGCAGTGACCGGGACAGGGTTCTAATGGGGGCTTTCTTT | TRBD1 | NA | TRBJ1-1 | TRBV6-1
CASSPPGQGWGEKLFF | TGTGCCAGCTCACCCCCGGGACAGGGATGGGGTGAAAAACTGTTTTTT | TRBD1 | NA | TRBJ1-4 | TRBV18
CASSVLAGGATKNIQYF | TGTGCCAGCAGCGTACTAGCGGGGGGGGCGACCAAAAACATTCAGTACTTC | TRBD2 | NA | TRBJ2-4 | TRBV5-4
CASSPGGNSNQPQHF | TGTGCCAGCTCACCGGGAGGGAATAGCAATCAGCCCCAGCATTTT | NA | NA | TRBJ1-5 | TRBV18
CASSLSTGNTEAFF | TGTGCCAGCAGCTTATCTACAGGGAACACTGAAGCTTTCTTT | NA | NA | TRBJ1-1 | TRBV11-2
CAWHSGQGADTQYF | TGTGCCTGGCACTCCGGACAGGGGGCAGATACGCAGTATTTT | TRBD1 | NA | TRBJ2-3 | TRBV30
CASSSRQGARPNEKLFF | TGTGCCAGTAGTAGCAGACAGGGGGCCCGGCCTAATGAAAAACTGTTTTTT | TRBD1 | once | TRBJ1-4 | TRBV19
CASSPGLEEREQFF | TGTGCCAGCTCGCCGGGACTAGAAGAACGTGAGCAGTTCTTC | TRBD2 | NA | TRBJ2-1 | TRBV18
CASSPQGRSSYEQYF | TGTGCCAGCAGTCCCCAGGGCCGGAGCTCCTACGAGCAGTACTTC | NA | NA | TRBJ2-7 | TRBV6-5
CASSLVGGPFAGELFF | TGTGCCAGCAGCTTAGTCGGGGGGCCGTTCGCCGGGGAGCTGTTTTTT | NA | NA | TRBJ2-2 | TRBV7-3
CASSPLDRVGTEAFF | TGTGCCAGCTCACCACTCGACCGGGTGGGCACTGAAGCTTTCTTT | NA | NA | TRBJ1-1 | TRBV18
CASSVQGGTNEKLFF | TGTGCCAGTAGTGTACAGGGCGGTACTAATGAAAAACTGTTTTTT | NA | NA | TRBJ1-4 | TRBV19
CASTPFPDNANYGYTF | TGTGCCAGCACCCCATTCCCGGACAACGCTAACTATGGCTACACCTTC | NA | once | TRBJ1-2 | TRBV11-3
CASLRDYGYTF | TGTGCCAGCCTCAGGGACTATGGCTACACCTTC | NA | few | TRBJ1-2 | TRBV6-6
CASIWQGLDTQYF | TGTGCCAGCATTTGGCAGGGACTAGATACGCAGTATTTT | NA | few | TRBJ2-3 | TRBV6-5
CASSESLGLAGGELFF | TGTGCCAGCAGTGAATCTCTGGGACTAGCGGGCGGGGAGCTGTTTTTT | TRBD2 | once | TRBJ2-2 | TRBV2
CASSPVRGSGGTDTQYF | TGTGCCAGCAGCCCCGTGAGGGGGAGCGGGGGGACAGATACGCAGTATTTT | TRBD2 | NA | TRBJ2-3 | TRBV5-6
CSASGSGGNNQPQHF | TGCAGTGCTAGTGGTTCGGGGGGGAACAATCAGCCCCAGCATTTT | NA | NA | TRBJ1-5 | TRBV20-1
CASSPYLNTEAFF | TGTGCCAGCAGCCCTTACTTGAACACTGAAGCTTTCTTT | NA | NA | TRBJ1-1 | TRBV7-8
CASSLHGQDNEQFF | TGTGCCAGCAGCTTACACGGACAGGACAATGAGCAGTTCTTC | TRBD1 | NA | TRBJ2-1 | TRBV7-9
CASSKNWGDNEQFF | TGCGCCAGCAGTAAGAATTGGGGAGACAATGAGCAGTTCTTC | NA | NA | TRBJ2-1 | TRBV4-3
CASSNDPVRNRGWEKLFF | TGTGCCAGCAGTAACGATCCTGTAAGAAACAGGGGGTGGGAAAAACTGTTTTTT | TRBD1 | once | TRBJ1-4 | TRBV28
CASRRPSVNTQYF | TGCGCCAGCAGGCGCCCCTCGGTGAATACGCAGTATTTT | NA | NA | TRBJ2-3 | TRBV5-1
CASSLDRGTTDTQYF | TGCGCCAGCAGCTTGGACAGGGGTACGACAGATACGCAGTATTTT | TRBD1 | NA | TRBJ2-3 | TRBV5-1
CASSQDLRGLITF | TGTGCCAGCAGCCAAGATCTTAGGGGCTTGATCACCTTC | NA | NA | TRBJ1-2 | TRBV14
CASSEDRGQPQHF | TGCGCCAGCAGTGAGGACAGGGGTCAGCCCCAGCATTTT | TRBD1 | NA | TRBJ1-5 | TRBV10-2
CASSQAVNTEAFF | TGCGCCAGCAGCCAAGCGGTGAACACTGAAGCTTTCTTT | NA | NA | TRBJ1-1 | TRBV4-1
CASSLEQGFYGYTF | TGTGCCAGCAGCTTAGAACAGGGGTTCTATGGCTACACCTTC | TRBD1 | NA | TRBJ1-2 | TRBV5-8
CASSQDVSSYNEQFF | TGTGCCAGCAGCCAAGACGTTAGCTCCTACAATGAGCAGTTCTTC | NA | once | TRBJ2-1 | TRBV4-2
CASSPPLLEGETQYF | TGTGCCAGCAGCCCCCCGCTACTCGAGGGAGAGACCCAGTACTTC | NA | NA | TRBJ2-5 | TRBV5-4
CASKLGAKLGANVPTF | TGCGCCAGCAAGTTGGGGGCTAAGCTTGGGGCCAACGTCCCGACTTTC | NA | NA | TRBJ2-6 | TRBV5-1
CASQDISSNQPQHF | TGTGCCAGCCAGGACATTAGTAGCAATCAGCCCCAGCATTTT | NA | NA | TRBJ1-5 | TRBV7-2
CAWSVNLYEKLFF | TGTGCCTGGAGTGTGAACTTGTATGAAAAACTGTTTTTT | NA | NA | TRBJ1-4 | TRBV30